This is a list of T cell receptor beta chains from one sample in a study of neurological immune-mediated disorders. TCRdb recomputed calls from the 5' RACE reads with MiXCR, one row per CDR3 protein. Among about 65,000 distinct CDR3 sequences, about 4% were seen once, and the ten largest hold around 2.6%. Sequences were obtained from PBMCs. Receptors originate from a man aged 45-60 years with multiple sclerosis. Both conserved end residues are part of each CDR3. A D gene is named only where the DNA matches it firmly. Rows may omit the clone size; those that give it use once, few, many or a size class.

j_call v_call d_call clone_size cdr3_aa cdr3_nt
TRBJ2-3 TRBV12-3/TRBV12-4 . few CASSLVIYTQYF TGTGCCAGCAGTTTAGTCATCTATACGCAGTATTTT
TRBJ2-5 TRBV28 . many CASSLDVETQYF TGTGCCAGCAGTTTGGATGTAGAGACCCAGTACTTC
TRBJ1-5 TRBV28 . many CASIRGQGGNQPQHF TGTGCCAGCATAAGGGGCCAGGGTGGGAATCAGCCCCAGCATTTT
TRBJ1-2 TRBV20-1 TRBD1 many CSARDRDRGNYGYTF TGCAGTGCGCGGGACCGGGACAGGGGTAACTATGGCTACACCTTC
TRBJ2-2 TRBV20-1 . many CSASPHTGELFF TGCAGTGCTAGTCCTCACACCGGGGAGCTGTTTTTT
TRBJ1-1 TRBV5-1 . many CASSLVSPEADTEAFF TGCGCCAGCAGCTTGGTTTCACCTGAAGCGGACACTGAAGCTTTCTTT
TRBJ2-4 TRBV12-3/TRBV12-4 TRBD2 many CASSLGIAGLAKNIQYF TGTGCCAGCAGTTTAGGCATAGCGGGACTAGCCAAAAACATTCAGTACTTC
TRBJ1-1 TRBV5-1 . many CASSLLEGNTEAFF TGCGCCAGCAGCTTGTTGGAGGGGAACACTGAAGCTTTCTTT
TRBJ2-1 TRBV4-1 TRBD1 many CASSHPQGAGRGEQFF TGCGCCAGCAGCCATCCACAGGGGGCGGGACGGGGTGAGCAGTTCTTC
TRBJ1-5 TRBV12-3/TRBV12-4 . many CASSFTLPGASNQPQHF TGTGCCAGCAGTTTTACCCTTCCGGGGGCGAGCAATCAGCCCCAGCATTTT
TRBJ1-2 TRBV5-1 TRBD1 many CASSLTGGSGYTF TGCGCCAGCAGCTTGACAGGGGGTAGTGGCTACACCTTC
TRBJ2-5 TRBV28 . many CASSLDLEEGGNQETQYF TGTGCCAGCAGTTTAGATCTGGAAGAAGGGGGTAACCAGGAGACCCAGTACTTC
TRBJ1-2 TRBV20-1 . many CSASRANYGYTF TGCAGTGCCTCGAGGGCAAACTATGGCTACACCTTC
TRBJ2-3 TRBV28 . many CASRHEDRDTQYF TGTGCCAGCAGGCACGAGGATCGGGATACGCAGTATTTT
TRBJ2-3 TRBV20-1 TRBD2 few CSAVPSGSADTQYF TGCAGTGCAGTCCCTAGCGGCTCAGCGGATACGCAGTATTTT
TRBJ2-5 TRBV24-1 . many CATSDLQGEGETQYF TGTGCCACCAGTGACCTACAGGGAGAAGGGGAGACCCAGTACTTC
TRBJ2-7 TRBV6-2/TRBV6-3 TRBD1 many CASSSLTGTYEQYF TGTGCCAGCAGTTCTTTGACAGGGACCTACGAGCAGTACTTC
TRBJ2-1 TRBV5-1 . many CASSRGSETDEQFF TGCGCCAGCAGCCGGGGGTCCGAAACGGATGAGCAGTTCTTC
TRBJ2-7 TRBV29-1 TRBD2 many CSVSSGGTYEQYF TGCAGCGTGTCCAGCGGGGGGACCTACGAGCAGTACTTC
TRBJ1-2 TRBV10-2 TRBD1 few CATGGTGLTGYTF TGCGCCACGGGAGGGACAGGACTTACCGGCTACACCTTC
TRBJ1-1 TRBV4-3 . many CASSQDSGAGSTEAFF TGCGCCAGCAGCCAAGATTCGGGGGCCGGTAGCACTGAAGCTTTCTTT
TRBJ2-5 TRBV20-1 TRBD1 many CSARENRGSETQYF TGCAGTGCTAGAGAAAACAGGGGTTCAGAGACCCAGTACTTC
TRBJ2-1 TRBV5-1 TRBD1 many CASSSDRGYNEQFF TGCGCCAGCAGCTCGGACAGGGGCTACAATGAGCAGTTCTTC
TRBJ2-1 TRBV30 TRBD2 many CAWQTSGGRNEQFF TGTGCCTGGCAGACTAGCGGGGGGCGCAATGAGCAGTTCTTC
TRBJ1-6 TRBV5-6 . . CASSLRGAGYSPLHF TGTGCCAGCAGCTTGAGGGGCGCAGGGTATTCACCCCTCCACTTT
TRBJ1-1 TRBV18 . many CASSDTGGSAEAFF TGTGCCAGCTCCGATACGGGAGGTAGTGCTGAAGCTTTCTTT
TRBJ1-1 TRBV5-1 TRBD1 many CASSTRGLFTEAFF TGCGCCAGCAGCACCAGGGGGCTATTCACTGAAGCTTTCTTT
TRBJ1-6 TRBV28 . few CASTGFYNSPLHF TGTGCCAGCACAGGGTTCTATAATTCACCCCTCCACTTT
TRBJ2-3 TRBV20-1 TRBD1 many CSAYHRGGTDTQYF TGCAGTGCTTACCACAGGGGGGGCACAGATACGCAGTATTTT
TRBJ1-4 TRBV5-5 . many CASGWEKLFF TGTGCCAGCGGCTGGGAAAAACTGTTTTTT
TRBJ2-5 TRBV29-1 TRBD2 few CSVAGRGVQETQYF TGCAGCGTTGCGGGGCGGGGGGTCCAAGAGACCCAGTACTTC
TRBJ2-7 TRBV6-5 TRBD1 many CASSYVGTGSAGQYF TGTGCCAGCAGTTACGTCGGGACAGGGTCTGCTGGGCAGTACTTC
TRBJ1-5 TRBV27 . . CASSLRRGGQPQNF TGTGCCAGCAGTTTAAGGAGGGGGGGTCAGCCCCAGAATTTT
TRBJ1-2 TRBV7-9 TRBD1 many CASRSGRGRNYGYTF TGTGCCAGCAGATCGGGAAGGGGGCGAAACTATGGCTACACCTTC
TRBJ1-4 TRBV5-1 . many CASSPQSRGEKLFF TGCGCCAGCAGCCCCCAATCAAGGGGTGAAAAACTGTTTTTT
TRBJ1-4 TRBV18 . many CASSRGARRGEKLFF TGTGCCAGCTCACGGGGGGCCAGACGAGGCGAAAAACTGTTTTTT
TRBJ2-3 TRBV6-2/TRBV6-3 . . CASSSGVWGDTQYF TGTGCCAGCAGCTCCGGGGTCTGGGGGGATACGCAGTATTTT
TRBJ1-2 TRBV15 . few CATSRGPSNYGYTF TGTGCCACCAGCAGAGGCCCAAGTAACTATGGCTACACCTTC
TRBJ2-1 TRBV14 TRBD1 few CASSQDRGSYNEQFF TGTGCCAGCAGCCAAGACAGGGGGAGTTACAATGAGCAGTTCTTC
TRBJ2-2 TRBV5-1 TRBD1 many CASSSDLTRDRGLHGELFF TGCGCCAGCAGCTCAGACCTAACCCGGGACAGGGGGCTGCACGGGGAGCTGTTTTTT